This T cell receptor beta chain was obtained from a study of T cell responses to AZD1222 COVID-19 vaccine. The study's findings and limits: Clonal diversity may have been underestimated, and the donors were mostly white British, with more females than males.

The CDR3 is made up of 19 amino acids. Trimming stripped 6 bases from V and 0 bases from J, with 21 bases between. Germline assignment: CDR1 SNHLY and CDR2 FYNNEI. With regard to this clone: Its matching antigen is unknown.

Clones were sequenced by immunoSEQ multiplex PCR, and TCRdb holds only the in-frame ones, with some missing. The sample comprises about 160,000 clones, less than 95% of which are singletons, and roughly 1.6% rests with the top ten. The chain is built from TRBV2 and TRBJ1-6; perhaps TRBD1 as D (5 bases). This sample comprised peripheral blood, obtained on day 0 of AZD1222 vaccination. This TCR was sampled from an adult in good health. Here the CDR3 DNA reads TGTGCCAGCAGGACCTCGCGAGGGGAAGTCTCCTCCTATAATTCACCCCTCCACTTT. Translating it yields CASRTSRGEVSSYNSPLHF. Based on the CDR3 plus reference TRBV2 and TRBJ1-6, the full variable domain is EPEVTQTPSHQVTQMGQEVILRCVPISNHLYFYWYRQILGQKVEFLVSFYNNEISEKSEIFDDQFSVERPDGSNFTLKIRSTKLEDSAMYFCASRTSRGEVSSYNSPLHFGNGTRLTVT.